This TCR beta chain was documented in a study of T cell responses to AZD1222 COVID-19 vaccine. Regarding the study as a whole: Most donors were white British, females outnumbered males, and clonal diversity was possibly underestimated. The repertoires were collected only after the peak T cell response.

Clones were sequenced by immunoSEQ multiplex PCR, and TCRdb holds only the in-frame ones, with some missing. The sample lists roughly 80,000 clones, 90% seen once, with 5% to 6% in the top ten. Pooling was applied to second doses at about 4 or about 12 weeks. The CDR3 contains 15 residues. V was clipped by 1 base and J by 0 bases, with 10 bases between them. Germline CDR1 and CDR2: SGHTA and FQGNSA. This clone was seen just once. Antigen specificity is unknown. This TCR derives from an adult who received the AZD1222 COVID-19 vaccine. This chain joins TRBV7-2 and TRBJ2-7, with D unresolved. The source material was peripheral blood, sampled 28 days after the second AZD1222 dose. The CDR3 nucleotides are TGTGCCAGCAGCTTAGACCGACTGAGCTCCTACGAGCAGTACTTC. It specifies CASSLDRLSSYEQYF.